This T cell receptor (beta chain) was observed in a study of OX40 agonist ivuxolimab in advanced cancers. About the study: Ivuxolimab was delivered to patients intravenously every 2 weeks at doses spanning 0.01 to 10 mg/kg.

For this clone: Its cognate antigen is unknown.

Looked up from germline, CDR1 is MNHEY and CDR2 is SVGAGI. CDR3 length: 14 residues. Trimming took off 6 bases at V and 0 bases at J, with 11 bases between the two ends. Whole-study results and caveats: Averaging showed that CD8+ T cells had more expanded clones than CD4+ did. At 0.1 to 3.0 mg/kg, clonal expansion of CD4+ and CD8+ blood T cells had occurred by week 6.

Assay used: immunoSEQ multiplex PCR; TCRdb lists only in-frame clones, some missing. The profile shows some 74,000 clones, 88% of them singletons. The clonotype was recovered from an adult with an advanced solid tumor such as melanoma, head and neck, liver or kidney cancer. The chain recombines TRBV6-5 with TRBJ1-2, with D possibly TRBD1 on 6 matching bases. This sample comprised CD4+ or CD8+ T cells sorted from blood, obtained in a trial of the OX40 agonist ivuxolimab. In nucleotides, the CDR3 is TGTGCCAGCAGCCGGACAGAGTCTAACTATGGCTACACCTTC. Translating gives CASSRTESNYGYTF.